This is a list of T cell receptor beta chains from one sample in a study of OX40 agonist ivuxolimab in advanced cancers. Profiling relied on immunoSEQ multiplex PCR, and the TCRdb table lists in-frame clones only, not all of them. The table has 65,000 to 100,000 clones, approximately 85% seen once. Material: CD4+ or CD8+ T cells sorted from blood, obtained in a trial of the OX40 agonist ivuxolimab. All receptors come from an adult with an advanced solid tumor such as melanoma, head and neck, liver or kidney cancer. The CDR3 runs from the conserved cysteine through the conserved F or W.

j_call v_call cdr3_aa
TRBJ1-1 TRBV18 CASSPRPDVTLVGTEAFF
NA TRBV6-1 CASRVLGYEQYF
TRBJ2-1 TRBV4-2 CASSQDFIVGYYNEQFF
TRBJ2-2 TRBV9 CASSVEDGGTGELFF
TRBJ2-3 TRBV28 CASSLGRVTDTQYF
TRBJ2-3 TRBV30 CAWRTASTDTQYF
TRBJ2-1 TRBV19 CASSRRSNNEQFF
TRBJ2-7 TRBV6-5 CASSYAQEYYEQYF
TRBJ2-2 TRBV7-9 CASSSGSGRASGELFF
TRBJ1-4 TRBV4-1 CASSQTGLGRKLFF
TRBJ2-5 TRBV11-2 CASSSPRRDRGRETQYF
TRBJ2-2 TRBV5-1 CASSLTSGSTGELFF
TRBJ2-3 TRBV5-6 CASSLVTGTGTDTQYF
TRBJ2-7 TRBV11-2 CASSLVRDAREQYF
TRBJ2-7 TRBV7-2 CASVYTRGHEQYF
TRBJ1-2 TRBV6-5 CASSYSARAYYGYTF
TRBJ2-3 TRBV7-3 CASSFGTISSTDTQYF
TRBJ1-1 TRBV5-4 CASSFPPNTEAFF
TRBJ1-1 TRBV5-4 CASSWGRGLDTEAFF
TRBJ2-3 TRBV5-1 CASSYYPGTEQGTQYF
TRBJ1-5 TRBV5-1 CASASGVNQPQHF
TRBJ2-1 TRBV28 CASLGIMPMGEQFF
TRBJ2-7 TRBV19 CASSMSRGSGEQYF
TRBJ2-7 TRBV10-3 CATRDLAYEQYF
TRBJ2-7 TRBV7-2 CASSLRTGPYEQYF
TRBJ2-7 TRBV9 CASGDGAYEQYF
TRBJ1-1 TRBV2 CASSEDLSPNTEAFF
TRBJ2-3 TRBV7-2 CASNRQSGTDTQYF
TRBJ1-1 TRBV4-3 CASSEQGVNTEAFF
TRBJ2-2 TRBV4-1 CASSQGLAGRVTGELFF
TRBJ1-2 TRBV5-1 CASSLEQGQVYGYTF
TRBJ2-7 TRBV6-5 CASSLAGGPGYEQYF
TRBJ2-5 TRBV6-1 CASRTTHRVLETQYF
TRBJ2-5 TRBV2 CATLTVSGETQYF
TRBJ2-7 TRBV7-8 CASSSRLAGGEEQYF
TRBJ1-1 TRBV12-5 CASGLIPGTGEAFF
TRBJ2-2 TRBV5-1 CASSLGTTREGSGELFF
TRBJ2-3 TRBV5-1 CASSAGTSLTDTQYF
TRBJ2-1 TRBV7-9 CASSPPAPSSYNEQFF
TRBJ2-1 TRBV6-6 CASKRLAEHNEQFF
TRBJ2-7 TRBV28 CASSFSREQYF
TRBJ2-5 TRBV20-1 CSAYEETQYF
TRBJ2-3 TRBV5-4 CASSPGQSTDTQYF
TRBJ1-2 TRBV7-2 CASSLNRGSDYGYTF
TRBJ2-5 TRBV7-9 CASSLSLETQYF
TRBJ2-4 TRBV4-3 CASSQDPGGRGKNIQYF
TRBJ2-5 TRBV7-6 CASSPAGGGGETQYF
TRBJ2-7 TRBV2 CASSVAEYRMSF
TRBJ2-5 TRBV19 CASSNPGQGAEEQYF
TRBJ1-6 TRBV5-6 CASSQGPTLYNSPLHF
TRBJ2-1 TRBV10-3 CAIRQGQGLRNEQFF
TRBJ2-7 TRBV27 CASSFLADLSYEQYF
TRBJ1-1 TRBV11-2 CASSLAISGNTEAFF
TRBJ2-1 TRBV6-5 CASSWGQKGEQFF
TRBJ2-5 TRBV4-2 CASSSAHGVDETQYF
TRBJ2-7 TRBV5-1 CASSQREGREQYF
TRBJ1-1 TRBV6-5 CASSYTSYSPAAFF
TRBJ2-1 TRBV7-9 CASRWHSDEQFF
TRBJ2-7 TRBV11-2 CASRLLHSYEQYF
TRBJ2-5 TRBV7-2 CASSLDLVGAQETQYF